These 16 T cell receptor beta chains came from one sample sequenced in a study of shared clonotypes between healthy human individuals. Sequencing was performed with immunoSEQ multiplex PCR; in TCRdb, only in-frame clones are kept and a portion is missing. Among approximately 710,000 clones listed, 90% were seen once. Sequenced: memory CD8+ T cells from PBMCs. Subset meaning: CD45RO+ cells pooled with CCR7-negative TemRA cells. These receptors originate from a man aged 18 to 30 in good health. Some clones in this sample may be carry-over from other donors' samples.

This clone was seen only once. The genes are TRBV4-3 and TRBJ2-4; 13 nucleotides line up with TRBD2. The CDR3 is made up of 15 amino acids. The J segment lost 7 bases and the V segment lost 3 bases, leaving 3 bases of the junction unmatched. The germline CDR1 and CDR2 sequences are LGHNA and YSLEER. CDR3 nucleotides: TGCGCCAGCAGCCATGTACTAGCGGGAGGGAACATTCAGTACTTC. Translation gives CASSHVLAGGNIQYF.

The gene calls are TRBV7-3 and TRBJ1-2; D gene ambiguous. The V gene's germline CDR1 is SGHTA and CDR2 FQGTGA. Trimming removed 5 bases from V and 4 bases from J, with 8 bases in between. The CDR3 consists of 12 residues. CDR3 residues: CASSQPPYGYTF. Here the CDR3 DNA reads TGTGCCAGCAGCCAACCGCCCTATGGCTACACCTTC.

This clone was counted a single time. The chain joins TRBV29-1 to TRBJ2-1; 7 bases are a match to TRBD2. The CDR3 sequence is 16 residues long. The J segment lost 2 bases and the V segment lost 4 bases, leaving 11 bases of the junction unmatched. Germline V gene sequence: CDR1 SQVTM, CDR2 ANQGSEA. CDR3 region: CSVVGLAESTYNEQFF. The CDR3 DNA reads TGCAGCGTTGTCGGGCTAGCGGAAAGCACCTACAATGAGCAGTTCTTC.

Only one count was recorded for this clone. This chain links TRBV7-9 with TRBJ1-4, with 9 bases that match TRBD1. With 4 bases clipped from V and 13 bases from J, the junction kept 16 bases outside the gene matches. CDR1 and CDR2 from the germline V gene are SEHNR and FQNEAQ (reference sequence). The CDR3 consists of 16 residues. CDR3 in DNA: TGTGCCAGCAGCTCCTTGGGCGGGACAGGGCCCCGCGGACTGTTTTTT. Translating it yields CASSSLGGTGPRGLFF.

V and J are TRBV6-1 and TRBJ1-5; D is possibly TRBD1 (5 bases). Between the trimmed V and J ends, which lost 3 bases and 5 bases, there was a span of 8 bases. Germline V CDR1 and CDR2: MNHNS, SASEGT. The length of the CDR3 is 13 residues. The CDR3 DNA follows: TGTGCCAGCAGTGATGACAGTTATCAGCCCCAGCATTTT. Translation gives CASSDDSYQPQHF.

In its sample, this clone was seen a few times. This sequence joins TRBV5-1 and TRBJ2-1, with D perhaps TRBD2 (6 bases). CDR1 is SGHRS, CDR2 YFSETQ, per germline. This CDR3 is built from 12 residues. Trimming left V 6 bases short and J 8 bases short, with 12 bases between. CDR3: CASIDGTHEQFF. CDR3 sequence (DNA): TGCGCCAGCATTGACGGGACTCATGAGCAGTTCTTC.

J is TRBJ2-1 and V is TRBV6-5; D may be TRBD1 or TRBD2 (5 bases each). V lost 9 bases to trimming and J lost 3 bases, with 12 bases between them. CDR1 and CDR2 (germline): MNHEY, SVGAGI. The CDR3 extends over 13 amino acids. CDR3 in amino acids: CASKSGHYNEQFF. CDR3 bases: TGTGCCAGTAAATCGGGGCACTACAATGAGCAGTTCTTC.

The CDR3 DNA reads as TGTGCCAGCAGCTCGGGAGGGGGCTACACCTTC. Its translation is CASSSGGGYTF. The chain joins TRBV7-9 to TRBJ1-2; D is unclear. Between the trimmed V and J ends, which lost 4 bases and 8 bases, there was a span of 8 bases. Germline V gene data show CDR1 as SEHNR and CDR2 as FQNEAQ (reference sequence). The CDR3 length is 11 residues.

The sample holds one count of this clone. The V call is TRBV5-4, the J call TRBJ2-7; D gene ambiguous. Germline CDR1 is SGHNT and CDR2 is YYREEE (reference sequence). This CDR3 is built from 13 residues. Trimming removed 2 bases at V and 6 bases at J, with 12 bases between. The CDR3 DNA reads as TGTGCCAGCAGCTTCAAAGTTTCGGGCGAGCAGTACTTC. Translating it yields CASSFKVSGEQYF. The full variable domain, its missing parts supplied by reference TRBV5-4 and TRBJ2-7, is ETGVTQSPTHLIKTRGQQVTLRCSSQSGHNTVSWYQQALGQGPQFIFQYYREEENGRGNFPPRFSGLQFPNYSSELNVNALELDDSALYLCASSFKVSGEQYFGPGTRLTVT.

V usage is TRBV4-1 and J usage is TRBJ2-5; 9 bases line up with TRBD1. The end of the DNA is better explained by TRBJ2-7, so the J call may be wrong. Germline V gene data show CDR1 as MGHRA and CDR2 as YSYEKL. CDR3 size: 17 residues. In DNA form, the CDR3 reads TGCGCCAGCAGCCAAGCGTATCTCGGGACAGGGTCCTACGAGCAGTACTTC. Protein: CASSQAYLGTGSYEQYF.

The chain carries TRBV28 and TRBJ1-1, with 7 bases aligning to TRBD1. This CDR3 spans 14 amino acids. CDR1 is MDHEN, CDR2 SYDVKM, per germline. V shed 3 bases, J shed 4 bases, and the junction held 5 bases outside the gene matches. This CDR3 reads CASSLTGTVTEAFF. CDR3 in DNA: TGTGCCAGCAGTTTGACAGGGACGGTCACTGAAGCTTTCTTT.

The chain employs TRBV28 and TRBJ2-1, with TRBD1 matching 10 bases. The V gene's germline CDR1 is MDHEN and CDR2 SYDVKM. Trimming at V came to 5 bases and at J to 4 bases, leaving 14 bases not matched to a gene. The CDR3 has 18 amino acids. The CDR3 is CASSRIMTGTGAYNEQFF. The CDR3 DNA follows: TGTGCCAGCAGTCGCATAATGACCGGGACAGGGGCGTACAATGAGCAGTTCTTC.

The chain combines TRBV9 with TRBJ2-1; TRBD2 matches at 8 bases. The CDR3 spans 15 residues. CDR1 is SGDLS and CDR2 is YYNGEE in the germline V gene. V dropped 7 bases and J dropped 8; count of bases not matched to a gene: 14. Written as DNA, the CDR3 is TGTGCCAGCGGGAACCATTGGACTAGCATCCATGAGCAGTTCTTC. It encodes CASGNHWTSIHEQFF.

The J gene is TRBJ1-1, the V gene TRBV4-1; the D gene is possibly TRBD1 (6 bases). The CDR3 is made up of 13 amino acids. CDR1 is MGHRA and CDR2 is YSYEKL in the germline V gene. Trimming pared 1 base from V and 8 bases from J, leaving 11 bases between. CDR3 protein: CASSQGLTGEAFF. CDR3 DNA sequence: TGCGCCAGCAGCCAAGGACTTACAGGGGAAGCTTTCTTT.

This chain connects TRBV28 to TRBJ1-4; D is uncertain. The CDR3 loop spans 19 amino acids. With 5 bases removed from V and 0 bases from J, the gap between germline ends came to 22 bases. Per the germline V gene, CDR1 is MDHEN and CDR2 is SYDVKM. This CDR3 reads CASSNIGVITITTNEKLFF. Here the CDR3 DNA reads TGTGCCAGCAGTAACATAGGCGTGATTACCATAACAACTAATGAAAAACTGTTTTTT. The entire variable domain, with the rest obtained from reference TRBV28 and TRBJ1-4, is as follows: DVKVTQSSRYLVKRTGEKVFLECVQDMDHENMFWYRQDPGLGLRLIYFSYDVKMKEKGDIPEGYSVSREKKERFSLILESASTNQTSMYLCASSNIGVITITTNEKLFFGSGTQLSVL.

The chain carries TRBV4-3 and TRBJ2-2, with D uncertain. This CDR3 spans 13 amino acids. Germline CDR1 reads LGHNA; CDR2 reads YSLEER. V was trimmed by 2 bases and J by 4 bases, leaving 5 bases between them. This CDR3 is CASSQFRTGELFF. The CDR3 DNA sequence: TGCGCCAGCAGCCAATTCCGCACCGGGGAGCTGTTTTTT.